These 20 T cell receptor beta chains were all obtained from the same sample, sequenced in a study of T cell repertoires in cytomegalovirus infection (dated by TCRdb to the late 2010s). These TCRs' antigens remain unknown. Taken with the paper, the label for treatment or condition translates to: in vitro stimulation with specific CMV peptide epitopes to enrich CMV-specific T cells. The sequencing machine was an Illumina HiSeq 1500. Using fastp trimming at Q25 and MiXCR clonotype assembly, TCRdb reanalyzed the public sequencing data and kept in-frame beta chains. Rows are unified per CDR3 protein, each entry keeping the most common DNA and genes. This sample is represented by over 250,000 distinct CDR3 sequences; about 20% of them were singletons. The ten biggest clones cover approximately 19% of the sample. Source: cultured PBMCs, taken from culture after CMV antigen stimulation. The receptors derive from a human donor in good health (CMV status not recorded). Some clones in this sample may be carry-over from other donors' samples.

This clonotype was seen only a few times. V is TRBV7-2 and J is TRBJ2-5, with a possible D match to TRBD1 (5 bases). Trimming shortened V by 1 base and J by 1 base, and 10 bases separated the two germline ends. This CDR3 is built from 15 residues. The V gene's germline CDR1 is SGHTA and CDR2 FQGNSA. This CDR3 is CASSLGPGFQETQYF. The CDR3 DNA reads as TGTGCCAGCAGCTTAGGGCCAGGGTTCCAAGAGACCCAGTACTTC.

The rearrangement links TRBV4-1 to TRBJ1-2; weak D call: TRBD1 (5 bases). CDR1 is MGHRA and CDR2 is YSYEKL in the germline V gene. V was pared by 3 bases and J by 5 bases, with 16 bases between. The CDR3 runs to 15 residues. As DNA, the CDR3 is TGCGCCAGCAGCCACCAGGGTAGCCCCATATATGGCTACACCTTC. Translating gives CASSHQGSPIYGYTF.

This clonotype has ten or more counts. This rearrangement joins TRBV7-2 to TRBJ2-7, with D possibly being TRBD1 (6 bases). This CDR3 has 14 residues. The germline V gene encodes CDR1 SGHTA and CDR2 FQGNSA. Trimming left V 4 bases short and J 6 bases short, with 16 bases between. The CDR3 sequence: CASSYLQGPFEQYF. As DNA, the CDR3 is TGTGCCAGCAGCTACTTACAGGGACCCTTCGAGCAGTACTTC.

In its sample, this clonotype was seen many times. The chain couples TRBV2 to TRBJ2-3, with a tentative D call TRBD1 (5 bases). V lost 7 bases to trimming and J lost 2 bases, with 10 bases between them. Germline lookup yields CDR1 SNHLY and CDR2 FYNNEI. This CDR3 has 13 residues. CDR3 bases: TGTGCCAGCAAGGGGATACTCACAGATACGCAGTATTTT. Translating gives CASKGILTDTQYF.

The sample holds one count of this clonotype. The gene calls are TRBV19 and TRBJ2-7; D is perhaps TRBD1 or TRBD2 (5 bases each). This CDR3 spans 13 amino acids. The germline V and J ends were trimmed by 6 bases and 3 bases, with 12 bases remaining between them. Germline V gene sequence: CDR1 LNHDA, CDR2 SQIVND (reference sequence). The CDR3: CASRGVGFYEQYF. Here the CDR3 DNA reads TGTGCCAGTAGGGGGGTCGGTTTCTACGAGCAGTACTTC.

A few counts support this clonotype. The rearrangement joins TRBV12-3 or TRBV12-4 to TRBJ1-4, with D possibly TRBD1 on 6 matching bases. V shed 2 bases and J shed 14 bases, with 12 bases lying between them. The CDR3 runs 12 residues. The CDR3 reads CASSLQGNGLFF. DNA of the CDR3: TGTGCCAGCAGTTTACAGGGGAATGGTCTGTTTTTT.

The V call is TRBV28, the J call TRBJ2-5; 9 bases fit TRBD2. CDR1 is MDHEN and CDR2 is SYDVKM in the germline V gene. Trimming cost V 2 bases and J 1 base; bases outside gene matches: 5. The CDR3 is 16 amino acids. The CDR3 protein is CASSLGLASLQETQYF. CDR3 nucleotide sequence: TGTGCCAGCAGTTTAGGACTAGCGAGTCTCCAAGAGACCCAGTACTTC.

The J gene is TRBJ2-3, the V gene TRBV27; D perhaps matches TRBD2 (6 bases). Per the germline V gene, CDR1 is MNHEY and CDR2 is SMNVEV (reference sequence). The germline V and J ends were trimmed by 0 bases and 6 bases, with 16 bases remaining between them. This CDR3 is built from 16 residues. This chain's CDR3 is CASSLSAPRDKDTQYF. CDR3 in DNA: TGTGCCAGCAGTTTATCAGCCCCGCGGGATAAGGATACGCAGTATTTT.

This clonotype came up many times. The chain carries TRBV7-2 and TRBJ2-7; D ambiguous. V dropped 1 base and J dropped 6 bases, with 16 bases sitting between them. Germline V gene lookup returns CDR1 SGHTA and CDR2 FQGNSA. CDR3 length equals 15 residues. The CDR3 sequence is CASSLDSSNPPEQYF. The CDR3 region has the DNA TGTGCCAGCAGCTTAGACAGTTCCAACCCACCCGAGCAGTACTTC.

The CDR3 coding sequence is TGTGCCAGCAGCTCTCTGCGGGAGGACCTACGAGGGCAGTACTTC. As protein: CASSSLREDLRGQYF. The chain recombines TRBV13 with TRBJ2-7, with 8 bases aligning to TRBD2. This CDR3 spans 15 amino acids. Unmatched junction bases numbered 14, after V lost 4 bases and J lost 9 bases. Germline V CDR1 and CDR2: PRHDT, FYEKMQ (reference sequence).

This chain joins TRBV3-1 and TRBJ2-3; TRBD2 matches at 10 bases. The ends lost 0 bases at V and 1 base at J; junction bases unmatched: 7. Germline CDR1 reads LGHDT; CDR2 reads YNNKEL (reference sequence). The CDR3 consists of 18 residues. In nucleotides, the CDR3 is TGTGCCAGCAGCCAAGAATTTACTAGCGGGATCGGCACAGATACGCAGTATTTT. Its protein is CASSQEFTSGIGTDTQYF.

This chain uses TRBV4-1 with TRBJ2-3, with D possibly matching TRBD2 (5 bases). This CDR3 is 13 amino acids long. With 0 bases removed from V and 5 bases from J, the gap between germline ends came to 6 bases. The germline CDR1 and CDR2 sequences are MGHRA and YSYEKL. The CDR3 sequence: CASSQDRGDTQYF. CDR3 bases: TGCGCCAGCAGCCAAGATCGGGGAGATACGCAGTATTTT.

V is TRBV6-6 and J is TRBJ2-7; TRBD2 matches 11 bases. CDR1 MNHNY and CDR2 SVGAGI come from the germline V gene (reference sequence). The CDR3 contains 17 residues. V lost 0 bases, J lost 3 bases, and 7 bases stayed unmatched. CDR3 DNA: TGTGCCAGCAGTTACTCCAGTCGCGGGACTAGCGGCTACGAGCAGTACGTC. The encoded protein is CASSYSSRGTSGYEQYV.

The chain joins TRBV29-1 to TRBJ2-1, with D tentatively TRBD1 or TRBD2 (6 bases each). The CDR3 sequence is 14 residues long. CDR1 is SQVTM and CDR2 is ANQGSEA in the germline V gene. Trimming shortened V by 7 bases and J by 7 bases, and 20 bases separated the two germline ends. In DNA form, the CDR3 reads TGCAGCGGCACAGGGCCAGGGACTGGGAATGAGCAGTTCTTC. Encoded protein: CSGTGPGTGNEQFF.

The rearrangement uses TRBV20-1 and TRBJ1-2; D unclear. The CDR3 extends over 13 amino acids. From germline, CDR1 is DFQATT and CDR2 SNEGSKA (reference sequence). V was cut by 0 bases and J by 8 bases, with 13 bases left in between. CDR3 protein: CSARESGERGYTF. The CDR3 DNA sequence: TGCAGTGCTAGAGAATCCGGGGAGCGCGGCTACACCTTC.

V usage is TRBV6-6 and J usage is TRBJ2-2; a possible D gene is TRBD1 (6 bases). The CDR3 extends over 14 amino acids. Germline CDR1 is MNHNY and CDR2 is SVGAGI (reference sequence). V lost 5 bases and J lost 5, with 12 bases in between. CDR3: CASSPEQGTGELFF. The CDR3 DNA reads TGTGCCAGCAGTCCCGAACAGGGAACCGGGGAGCTGTTTTTT.

Regarding this clonotype: This may be a read error: a much more frequent sequence differs by one nucleotide. The V call is TRBV12-3 or TRBV12-4, the J call TRBJ1-1; D gene uncertain. Trimming removed 6 bases at V and 1 base at J, with 12 bases between. There are 14 residues in the CDR3. Here the CDR3 reads CASREQNENTEAFF. The CDR3 bases are TGTGCCAGCAGAGAACAGAACGAGAACACTGAAGCTTTCTTT.

This clonotype was detected only a few times. The V call is TRBV3-1, the J call TRBJ2-3, with 8 bases aligning to TRBD1. Losses at the gene ends were 4 bases for V and 0 bases for J; bases not matched to a gene: 12. The CDR3 contains 18 residues. Germline assignment: CDR1 LGHDT and CDR2 YNNKEL (reference sequence). The CDR3 region is CASSRYTAGTGSTDTQYF. The DNA of the CDR3 is TGTGCCAGCAGCCGCTATACCGCCGGGACAGGTAGCACAGATACGCAGTATTTT.

V is TRBV24-1 and J is TRBJ2-5; the D gene could be TRBD1 or TRBD2 (6 bases each). The CDR3 is 15 amino acids. V lost 1 base and J lost 5, with 13 bases in between. Germline-derived CDR1 and CDR2 are KGHDR and SFDVKD. In DNA form, the CDR3 reads TGTGCCACCAGTGATTTTGGGGGGCCCGGGGAGACCCAGTACTTC. Amino acid sequence: CATSDFGGPGETQYF.

The V and J genes are TRBV12-3 or TRBV12-4 and TRBJ2-1; the match to TRBD2 covers 11 bases. The CDR3 is 15 amino acids. The J segment lost 6 bases and the V segment lost 6 bases, leaving 7 bases of the junction unmatched. CDR3 loop: CASRIAGGPSNEQFF. Here the CDR3 DNA reads TGTGCCAGCAGAATAGCGGGAGGGCCCTCCAATGAGCAGTTCTTC.